One and the same sample provided the 32 T cell receptor beta chains below, sequenced in a study of CD8 T cells in ankylosing spondylitis. Study outcomes and limitations: Characteristic, it appeared, of ankylosing spondylitis blood was a TCR beta motif of 7 or 8 highly homologous variants.

TCRdb reprocessed the 5' RACE reads with MiXCR, giving one entry per CDR3 protein. This repertoire shows 470,000 or so distinct CDR3 sequences, more than 25% found once; its top ten account for 0.89%. Antigen specificity for these receptors is unknown. Sequencing was carried out using blood, either unsorted or a sorted T cell fraction (not recorded which). The source of these receptors is a male donor with ankylosing spondylitis.

The table lists this clonotype with a few counts. The V and J genes are TRBV6-1 and TRBJ1-4; D gene unclear. The V end was cut by 4 bases, the J end by 5 bases, with 8 bases between. Germline lookup yields CDR1 MNHNS and CDR2 SASEGT. This CDR3 region has 13 residues. CDR3 amino acids: CASSGNSNEKLFF. The CDR3, as DNA: TGTGCCAGCAGTGGAAACTCCAATGAAAAACTGTTTTTT.

The chain links TRBV6-5 to TRBJ2-3; D might be TRBD2 (5 bases). This CDR3 region has 16 residues. Trimming removed 2 bases from V and 0 bases from J, with 12 bases in between. Germline V gives CDR1 MNHEY, CDR2 SVGAGI. The CDR3 DNA reads TGTGCCAGCAGTTACCCTAGCCGATCTAGCACAGATACGCAGTATTTT. The encoded protein is CASSYPSRSSTDTQYF.

This chain connects TRBV6-1 to TRBJ2-1; tentative D call: TRBD2 (7 bases). The CDR3 sequence is 15 residues long. Germline V gives CDR1 MNHNS, CDR2 SASEGT. V shed 7 bases and J shed 4 bases, with 17 bases lying between them. The CDR3 here is CASTKGRGAYNEQFF. CDR3 coding DNA: TGTGCCAGCACCAAGGGGAGGGGGGCTTACAATGAGCAGTTCTTC.

V gene TRBV20-1 combines with J gene TRBJ1-1; D uncertain. V lost 2 bases and J lost 4, with 5 bases in between. The CDR3 is 11 residues long. Germline assignment: CDR1 DFQATT and CDR2 SNEGSKA (reference sequence). For the CDR3, the DNA is TGCAGTGCTAGAATCGGCACTGAAGCTTTCTTT. This sequence encodes CSARIGTEAFF.

The rearrangement joins TRBV6-4 to TRBJ2-2; D call uncertain. This CDR3 has 12 amino acids. Germline CDR1 MRHNA, CDR2 SNTAGT. The germline V and J ends were trimmed by 6 bases and 3 bases, with 5 bases remaining between them. This chain's CDR3 is CASRDDTGELFF. Here the CDR3 DNA reads TGTGCCAGCAGGGACGACACCGGGGAGCTGTTTTTT.

The chain is built from TRBV20-1 and TRBJ1-1; 9 nucleotides align to TRBD1. CDR1 and CDR2 from the germline V gene are DFQATT and SNEGSKA (reference sequence). This CDR3 spans 13 amino acids. Trimming took 3 bases from V and 10 from J; bases not matched to a gene: 9. The CDR3 loop is CSASPGQGIRAFF. The CDR3 DNA reads TGCAGTGCTAGTCCGGGACAGGGAATTAGAGCTTTCTTT.

This clonotype came up many times. The chain uses TRBV29-1 and TRBJ2-1; D is tentatively TRBD1 or TRBD2 (5 bases each). Germline V gene lookup returns CDR1 SQVTM and CDR2 ANQGSEA. Trimming shortened V by 4 bases and J by 8 bases, and 12 bases separated the two germline ends. The length of the CDR3 is 12 residues. For the CDR3, the DNA is TGCAGCGTTGGGGACCTTCGGGATGAGCAGTTCTTC. Protein product: CSVGDLRDEQFF.

Only a few counts were recorded for this clonotype. The rearrangement joins TRBV12-3 or TRBV12-4 to TRBJ1-1, with 8 bases matching TRBD1. The trim removed 7 bases at V and 11 bases at J, leaving 12 bases unmatched. The CDR3 consists of 13 residues. The DNA of the CDR3 is TGTGCCAGCACAATCAACGGGCAGGGGGCCGCTTTCTTT. Encoded protein: CASTINGQGAAFF.

The chain couples TRBV10-3 to TRBJ1-1, with 8 bases matching TRBD1. In germline, CDR1 is ENHRY, CDR2 SYGVKD. This CDR3 has 14 residues. Trimming at V came to 10 bases and at J to 4 bases, leaving 11 bases not matched to a gene. As DNA, the CDR3 is TGTGCCACCGAGAAAGGACAGGGAAGCACTGAAGCTTTCTTT. As protein: CATEKGQGSTEAFF.

The rearrangement uses TRBV12-3 or TRBV12-4 and TRBJ2-5; tentative D call: TRBD2 (6 bases). Trimming took 3 bases from V and 2 from J, leaving 16 bases between them. The CDR3 is made up of 16 amino acids. In nucleotides, the CDR3 is TGTGCCAGCAGTTTGTTGGCGAGCGCGGGACAAGAGACCCAGTACTTC. Translation: CASSLLASAGQETQYF.

This clonotype was counted at least ten times. This chain connects TRBV9 to TRBJ1-5; D perhaps matches TRBD1 (6 bases). The CDR3 is 15 residues long. The V and J ends lost 3 bases and 0 bases respectively, with 10 bases between them. Per the germline V gene, CDR1 is SGDLS and CDR2 is YYNGEE. The CDR3 bases are TGTGCCAGCAGCGAGGGGGGCCTTAGCAATCAGCCCCAGCATTTT. Translating it yields CASSEGGLSNQPQHF.

This clonotype was seen more than once but under ten times. This rearrangement joins TRBV4-2 to TRBJ2-1; TRBD2 aligns across 9 bases. The germline V gene has CDR1 LGHNA and CDR2 YNFKEQ. After removal of 6 bases from V and 5 bases from J, the junction contained 11 bases not matched to a gene. The CDR3 is 16 residues long. The CDR3 bases are TGTGCCAGCAGTCTTCCGGGGGCTAGCGGGGACAATGAGCAGTTCTTC. As protein: CASSLPGASGDNEQFF.

The rearrangement uses TRBV2 and TRBJ1-5, with TRBD1 as a possible D gene (6 bases). The germline V gene has CDR1 SNHLY and CDR2 FYNNEI. Trimming removed 8 bases from V and 4 bases from J, with 18 bases in between. This CDR3 has 15 amino acids. The CDR3 loop reads CASGGRGSSNQPQHF. In nucleotides, the CDR3 is TGTGCCAGCGGAGGCAGGGGAAGCTCAAATCAGCCCCAGCATTTT.

This clonotype was detected only a few times. The V gene is TRBV7-9, the J gene TRBJ2-7; 11 positions match TRBD2. Germline V gives CDR1 SEHNR, CDR2 FQNEAQ (reference sequence). The ends lost 1 base at V and 7 bases at J; junction bases unmatched: 3. This CDR3 has 14 amino acids. This chain's CDR3 is CASSLDLAGGEQYF. The CDR3, as DNA: TGTGCCAGCAGCTTAGACCTAGCGGGAGGTGAGCAGTACTTC.

A few counts support this clonotype. J is TRBJ2-3 and V is TRBV5-1; D possibly uses TRBD1 or TRBD2 (5 bases each). V shed 0 bases and J shed 6 bases, with 17 bases lying between them. Germline V lookup: CDR1 SGHRS, CDR2 YFSETQ. The CDR3 is made up of 16 amino acids. This CDR3 reads CASSLATSERGDTQYF. CDR3 DNA: TGCGCCAGCAGCTTGGCCACTTCGGAGAGGGGCGATACGCAGTATTTT.

The chain joins TRBV18 to TRBJ2-5; 8 bases fit TRBD2. Germline V gives CDR1 KGHSH, CDR2 LQKENI. V dropped 0 bases and J dropped 2; count of bases not matched to a gene: 2. This CDR3 region has 15 residues. For the CDR3, the DNA is TGTGCCAGCTCACCACCCGGACTAGCTCAAGAGACCCAGTACTTC. This sequence encodes CASSPPGLAQETQYF.

This clonotype has just a few counts. This sequence joins TRBV5-1 and TRBJ2-5, with TRBD2 matching 7 bases. Losses at the gene ends were 0 bases for V and 5 bases for J; bases not matched to a gene: 10. This CDR3 contains 16 residues. Germline lookup yields CDR1 SGHRS and CDR2 YFSETQ. In DNA form, the CDR3 reads TGCGCCAGCAGCTTGGCCTCTAGCGGACGTACGGAGACCCAGTACTTC. This gives the protein CASSLASSGRTETQYF. The complete variable domain, with remaining parts taken from reference TRBV5-1 and TRBJ2-5, reads KAGVTQTPRYLIKTRGQQVTLSCSPISGHRSVSWYQQTPGQGLQFLFEYFSETQRNKGNFPGRFSGRQFSNSRSEMNVSTLELGDSALYLCASSLASSGRTETQYFGPGTRLLVL.

V is TRBV7-6 and J is TRBJ1-2; 10 positions match TRBD1. The germline gives CDR1 SGHVS, CDR2 FNYEAQ. The trim removed 5 bases at V and 8 bases at J, leaving 8 bases unmatched. This CDR3 has 14 amino acids. The CDR3 nucleotides are TGTGCCAGCAGCCCGACAGGGGGCGCGGAAGGCTACACCTTC. Its protein product is CASSPTGGAEGYTF.

This chain uses TRBV5-1 with TRBJ1-1; D is perhaps TRBD1 (6 bases). Trimming took 5 bases from V and 4 from J, leaving 15 bases between them. CDR3 length: 14 residues. CDR1 SGHRS and CDR2 YFSETQ come from the germline V gene. CDR3 residues: CASSWITGATEAFF. In DNA form, the CDR3 reads TGCGCCAGCAGTTGGATTACGGGGGCCACTGAAGCTTTCTTT.

In this sample, this clonotype turned up a few times. The chain has TRBV6-1 and TRBJ2-1; D unclear. V was shortened by 8 bases and J by 7 bases, with 18 bases between the two germline ends. The germline V gene has CDR1 MNHNS and CDR2 SASEGT. The CDR3 has 14 residues. This CDR3 reads CASVRLGVGNEQFF. CDR3 in DNA: TGTGCCAGCGTGCGTCTAGGTGTGGGGAATGAGCAGTTCTTC.

This clonotype was found many times. The chain has TRBV12-3 or TRBV12-4 and TRBJ1-1, with D possibly being TRBD1 (5 bases). The CDR3 has 14 amino acids. V was pared by 6 bases and J by 1 base, with 12 bases between. CDR3 sequence: CASSPQGRNTEAFF. DNA for the CDR3: TGTGCCAGCAGCCCTCAGGGCAGGAACACTGAAGCTTTCTTT.

The count of this clonotype is one. The gene calls are TRBV7-8 and TRBJ2-2, with D perhaps matching TRBD1 or TRBD2 (5 bases each). The CDR3 extends over 16 amino acids. Germline assignment: CDR1 SGHVS and CDR2 FQNEAQ. The V end lost 1 base, the J end lost 3 bases, and 12 bases lay between the germline ends. This CDR3 reads CASSLVGGMDTGELFF. CDR3 nucleotides: TGTGCCAGCAGCTTAGTTGGGGGAATGGACACCGGGGAGCTGTTTTTT.

The chain carries TRBV5-1 and TRBJ1-5, with D tentatively TRBD1 (5 bases). Germline V gene sequence: CDR1 SGHRS, CDR2 YFSETQ. The CDR3 length is 13 residues. Trimming removed 3 bases at V and 7 bases at J, with 11 bases between. The CDR3 loop is CASSSREGQPQHF. CDR3 bases: TGCGCCAGCAGCTCCAGGGAAGGCCAGCCCCAGCATTTT.

In its sample, this clonotype was seen many times. The chain uses TRBV5-1 and TRBJ2-1; no clear D. The germline V gene encodes CDR1 SGHRS and CDR2 YFSETQ. CDR3 length: 14 residues. The ends were cut back, 0 bases at V and 0 bases at J, with 4 bases in the middle. The CDR3 is CASSLEPSYNEQFF. CDR3 nucleotide sequence: TGCGCCAGCAGCTTGGAGCCCTCCTACAATGAGCAGTTCTTC. The full variable domain, with the rest looked up from reference TRBV5-1 and TRBJ2-1, is KAGVTQTPRYLIKTRGQQVTLSCSPISGHRSVSWYQQTPGQGLQFLFEYFSETQRNKGNFPGRFSGRQFSNSRSEMNVSTLELGDSALYLCASSLEPSYNEQFFGPGTRLTVL.

The J gene is TRBJ2-3, the V gene TRBV20-1, with 11 positions matching TRBD2. Per the germline V gene, CDR1 is DFQATT and CDR2 is SNEGSKA (reference sequence). The CDR3 is made up of 18 amino acids. V lost 3 bases, J lost 4 bases, and 15 bases stayed unmatched. CDR3 region: CSARRGQSLAGGSDTQYF. In nucleotides, the CDR3 is TGCAGTGCTAGGAGGGGCCAGTCGCTAGCGGGAGGTTCAGATACGCAGTATTTT.

This clonotype turned up a few times. CDR3: CSVDEGPGTDTQYF. CDR3 sequence (DNA): TGCAGCGTTGATGAGGGGCCGGGCACAGATACGCAGTATTTT. The chain has TRBV29-1 and TRBJ2-3; perhaps D is TRBD1 or TRBD2 (5 bases each). Germline V gene data show CDR1 as SQVTM and CDR2 as ANQGSEA. V lost 3 bases, J lost 1 base, and 11 bases lay in between. CDR3 size: 14 residues.

The chain is built from TRBV15 and TRBJ2-7; D unresolved. V lost 0 bases and J 1 base, leaving 7 bases between the germline ends. Germline-derived CDR1 and CDR2 are LNHNV and YYDKDF (reference sequence). The CDR3 covers 14 residues. DNA of the CDR3: TGTGCCACCAGCAGAGATGTTAGGTCCTACGAGCAGTACGTC. Residues: CATSRDVRSYEQYV.

V usage is TRBV5-1 and J usage is TRBJ1-6; possible D gene TRBD1, 6 bases. This CDR3 is 14 amino acids long. Trimming left V 0 bases short and J 8 bases short, with 9 bases between. Per the germline V gene, CDR1 is SGHRS and CDR2 is YFSETQ. CDR3 DNA: TGCGCCAGCAGCTTGGAGGGGGGGTATTCACCCCTCCACTTT. Its translation: CASSLEGGYSPLHF. Combining the CDR3 with reference TRBV5-1 and TRBJ1-6 gives the whole variable domain KAGVTQTPRYLIKTRGQQVTLSCSPISGHRSVSWYQQTPGQGLQFLFEYFSETQRNKGNFPGRFSGRQFSNSRSEMNVSTLELGDSALYLCASSLEGGYSPLHFGNGTRLTVT.

J is TRBJ2-4 and V is TRBV3-1, with a possible D match to TRBD2 (6 bases). Trimming stripped 10 bases from V and 3 bases from J, with 13 bases between. Germline lookup yields CDR1 LGHDT and CDR2 YNNKEL (reference sequence). The CDR3 runs 13 residues. The CDR3, as DNA: TGTGCCAAGGGAGGTATTGACAAAAACATTCAGTACTTC. The encoded protein is CAKGGIDKNIQYF.

At least ten counts were recorded for this clonotype. One junction end disagrees with the germline gene, perhaps due to a read error. The rearrangement joins TRBV11-3 to TRBJ2-3; TRBD2 might be the D (8 bases). Per germline, CDR1 SGHNT and CDR2 YENEEA. CDR3 length: 12 residues. The CDR3 sequence is CASSSTSGGQNF. CDR3 DNA sequence: TGTGCCAGCAGCTCAACCAGCGGGGGACAGAATTTT.

About this clonotype: This may come from a read error, since a much larger clone is one base off. The CDR3 here is CASSFGNQPQRF. The CDR3 nucleotides read TGTGCCAGCAGTTTCGGCAATCAGCCCCAGCGTTTT. The V gene is TRBV12-3 or TRBV12-4, the J gene TRBJ1-5; D not certain. The CDR3 contains 12 residues.

This clonotype was picked up a small number of times. V usage is TRBV20-1 and J usage is TRBJ2-3; TRBD2 aligns across 12 bases. The germline V gene encodes CDR1 DFQATT and CDR2 SNEGSKA (reference sequence). There are 16 residues in the CDR3. J gave up 2 bases and V 4 bases, and 7 bases lay outside the gene matches. The CDR3 protein is CSATFLAGGVTDTQYF. Here the CDR3 DNA reads TGCAGTGCTACATTTCTAGCGGGAGGGGTCACAGATACGCAGTATTTT.